This TCR beta chain was captured by sequencing in a study of identical twins. MiXCR was run by TCRdb on the 5' RACE reads, yielding one entry per CDR3 protein. Of some 570,000 distinct CDR3 sequences listed, more than 20% were seen once; the top ten hold 0.4% to 0.6%. This clonotype was seen a handful of times. The CDR3 loop spans 14 amino acids. Losses at the gene ends were 9 bases for V and 3 bases for J; bases not matched to a gene: 8. The data also belong to a second study, concerning yellow fever vaccine responses in identical twins.

The clonotype comes from a young woman in good health. The V call is TRBV12-3 or TRBV12-4, the J call TRBJ2-3, with TRBD1 matching over 8 bases. The sequenced material came from CD4+ T cells sorted from blood. The CDR3: CASWTGRRTDTQYF. CDR3 coding DNA: TGTGCCAGTTGGACAGGGAGGCGAACAGATACGCAGTATTTT.